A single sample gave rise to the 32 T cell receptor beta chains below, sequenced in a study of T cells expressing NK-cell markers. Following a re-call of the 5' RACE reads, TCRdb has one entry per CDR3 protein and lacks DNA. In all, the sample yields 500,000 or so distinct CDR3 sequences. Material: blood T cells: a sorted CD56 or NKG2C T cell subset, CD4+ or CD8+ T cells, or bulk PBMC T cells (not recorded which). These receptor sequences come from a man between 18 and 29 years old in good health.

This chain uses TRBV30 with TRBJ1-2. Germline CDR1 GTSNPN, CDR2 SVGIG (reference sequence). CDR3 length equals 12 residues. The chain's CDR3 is CAYVQETRGYTF.

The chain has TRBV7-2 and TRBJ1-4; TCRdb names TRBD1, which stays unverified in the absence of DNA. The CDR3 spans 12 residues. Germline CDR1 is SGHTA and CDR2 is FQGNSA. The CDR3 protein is CASGPPGEKLFF.

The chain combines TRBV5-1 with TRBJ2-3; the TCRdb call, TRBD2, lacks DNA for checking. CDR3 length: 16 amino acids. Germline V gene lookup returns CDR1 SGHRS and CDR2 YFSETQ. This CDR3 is CASHTGTSGLTDTQYF.

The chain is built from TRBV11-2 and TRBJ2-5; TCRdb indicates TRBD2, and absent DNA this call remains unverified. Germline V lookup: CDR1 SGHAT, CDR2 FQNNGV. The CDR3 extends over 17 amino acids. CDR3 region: CASSPRGVTTSKETQYF.

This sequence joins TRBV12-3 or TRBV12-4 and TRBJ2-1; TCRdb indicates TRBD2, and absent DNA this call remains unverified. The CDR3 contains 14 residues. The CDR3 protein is CASSLLAAYNEQFF.

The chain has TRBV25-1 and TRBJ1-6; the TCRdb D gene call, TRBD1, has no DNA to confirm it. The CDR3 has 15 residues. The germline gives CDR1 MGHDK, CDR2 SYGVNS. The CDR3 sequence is CASSESGTSNSPLHF.

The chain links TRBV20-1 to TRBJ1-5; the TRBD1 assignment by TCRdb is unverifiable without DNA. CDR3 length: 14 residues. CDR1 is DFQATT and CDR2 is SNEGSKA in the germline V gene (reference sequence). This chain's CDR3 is CSARDYDRGQPQHF.

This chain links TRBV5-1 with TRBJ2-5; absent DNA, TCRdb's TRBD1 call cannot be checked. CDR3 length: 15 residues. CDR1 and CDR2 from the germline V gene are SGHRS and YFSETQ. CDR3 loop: CASSLSGTGSETQYF.

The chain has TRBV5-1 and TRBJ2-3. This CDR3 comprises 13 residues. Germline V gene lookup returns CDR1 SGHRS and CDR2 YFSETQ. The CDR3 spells CASSLAEADTQYF.

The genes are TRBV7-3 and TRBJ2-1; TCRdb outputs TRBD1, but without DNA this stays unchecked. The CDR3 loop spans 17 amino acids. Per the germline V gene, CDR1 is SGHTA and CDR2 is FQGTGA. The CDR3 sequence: CASSLRGGRRNYNEQFF.

Here the CDR3 reads CSARRRQLLSHEQYF. The chain employs TRBV20-1 and TRBJ2-7. Germline assignment: CDR1 DFQATT and CDR2 SNEGSKA (reference sequence). The CDR3 totals 15 residues.

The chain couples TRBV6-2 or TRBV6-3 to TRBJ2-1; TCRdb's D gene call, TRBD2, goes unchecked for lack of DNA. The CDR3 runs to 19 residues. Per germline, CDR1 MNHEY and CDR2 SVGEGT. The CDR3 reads CASSYISGVAGGLYNEQFF.

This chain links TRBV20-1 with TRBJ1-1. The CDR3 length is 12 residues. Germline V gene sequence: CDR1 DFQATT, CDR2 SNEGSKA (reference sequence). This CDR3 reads CSARAGRTEAFF.

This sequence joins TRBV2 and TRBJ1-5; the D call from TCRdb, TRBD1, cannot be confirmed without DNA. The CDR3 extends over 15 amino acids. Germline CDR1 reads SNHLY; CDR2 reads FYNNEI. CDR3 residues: CASRGGTPGSQPQHF.

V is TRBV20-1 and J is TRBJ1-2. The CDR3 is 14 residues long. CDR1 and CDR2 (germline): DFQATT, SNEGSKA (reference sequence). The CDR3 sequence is CSATGRTFSGGYTF.

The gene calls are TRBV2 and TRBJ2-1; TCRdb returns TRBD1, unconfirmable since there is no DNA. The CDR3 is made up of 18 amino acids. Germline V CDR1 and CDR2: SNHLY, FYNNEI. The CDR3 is CASTNTGTGTKFYNEQFF.

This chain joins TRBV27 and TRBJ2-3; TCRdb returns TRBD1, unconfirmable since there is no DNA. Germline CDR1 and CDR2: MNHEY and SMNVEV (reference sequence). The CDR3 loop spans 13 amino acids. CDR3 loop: CASRLGAWDTQYF.

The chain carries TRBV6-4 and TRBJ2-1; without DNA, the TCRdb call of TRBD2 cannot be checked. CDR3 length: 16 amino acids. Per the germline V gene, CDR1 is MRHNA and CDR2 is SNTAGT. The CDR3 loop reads CASKNLAGGSTDEQFF.

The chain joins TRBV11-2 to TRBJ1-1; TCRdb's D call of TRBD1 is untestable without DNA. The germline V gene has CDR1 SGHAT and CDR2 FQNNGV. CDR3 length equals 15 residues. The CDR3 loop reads CASSPRQGMNTEAFF.

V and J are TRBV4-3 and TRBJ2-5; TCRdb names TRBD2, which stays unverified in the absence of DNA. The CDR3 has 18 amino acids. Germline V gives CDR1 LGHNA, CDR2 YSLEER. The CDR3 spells CASSQEGGSGRATETQYF.

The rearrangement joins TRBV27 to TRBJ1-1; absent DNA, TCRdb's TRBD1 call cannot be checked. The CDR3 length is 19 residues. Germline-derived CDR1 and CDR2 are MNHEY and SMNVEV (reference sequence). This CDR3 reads CASSSHLSPGTGFGTEAFF.

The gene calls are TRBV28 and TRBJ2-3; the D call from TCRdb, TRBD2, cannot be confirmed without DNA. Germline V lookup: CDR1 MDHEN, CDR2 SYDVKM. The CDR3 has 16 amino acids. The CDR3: CASSLSGLGDTDTQYF.

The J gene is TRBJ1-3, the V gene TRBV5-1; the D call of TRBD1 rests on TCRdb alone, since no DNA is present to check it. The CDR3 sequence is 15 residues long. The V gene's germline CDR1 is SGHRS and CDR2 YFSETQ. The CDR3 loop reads CASSLSSGSGNTIYF. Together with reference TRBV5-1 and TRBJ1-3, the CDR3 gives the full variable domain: KAGVTQTPRYLIKTRGQQVTLSCSPISGHRSVSWYQQTPGQGLQFLFEYFSETQRNKGNFPGRFSGRQFSNSRSEMNVSTLELGDSALYLCASSLSSGSGNTIYFGEGSWLTVV.

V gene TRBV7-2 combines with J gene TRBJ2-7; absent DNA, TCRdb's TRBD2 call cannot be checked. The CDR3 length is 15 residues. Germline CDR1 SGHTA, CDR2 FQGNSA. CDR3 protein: CASSRSGTYSYEQYF.

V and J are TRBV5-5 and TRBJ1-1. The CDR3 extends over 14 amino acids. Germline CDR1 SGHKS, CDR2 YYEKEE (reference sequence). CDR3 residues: CASSLYYLNTEAFF.

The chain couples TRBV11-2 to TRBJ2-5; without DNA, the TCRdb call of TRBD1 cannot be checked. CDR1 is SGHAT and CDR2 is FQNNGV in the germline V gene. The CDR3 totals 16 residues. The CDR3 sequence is CASSQGTGGTLETQYF.

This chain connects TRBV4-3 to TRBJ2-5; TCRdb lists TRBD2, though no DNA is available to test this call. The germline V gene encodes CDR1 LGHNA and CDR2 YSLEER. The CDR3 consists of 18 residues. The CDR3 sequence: CASSPQTSGRGGQETQYF.

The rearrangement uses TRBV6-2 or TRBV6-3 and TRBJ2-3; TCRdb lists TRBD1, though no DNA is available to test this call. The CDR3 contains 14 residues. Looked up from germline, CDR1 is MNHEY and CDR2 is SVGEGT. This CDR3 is CASHPGVTQDTQYF.

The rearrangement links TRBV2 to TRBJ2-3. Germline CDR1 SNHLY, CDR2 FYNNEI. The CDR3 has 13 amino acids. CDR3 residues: CASSQEAADTQYF.

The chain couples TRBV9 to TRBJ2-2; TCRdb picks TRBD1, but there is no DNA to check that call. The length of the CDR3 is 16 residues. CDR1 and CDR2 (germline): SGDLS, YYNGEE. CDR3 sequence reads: CASSLSGEADTGELFF.

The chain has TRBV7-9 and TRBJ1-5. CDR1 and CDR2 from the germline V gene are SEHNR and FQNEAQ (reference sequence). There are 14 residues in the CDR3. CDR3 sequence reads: CASSLGQDNQPQHF.

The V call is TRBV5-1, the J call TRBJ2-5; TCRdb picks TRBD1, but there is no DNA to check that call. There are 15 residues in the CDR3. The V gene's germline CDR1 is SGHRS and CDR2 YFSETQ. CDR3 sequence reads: CASSSDRGRSETQYF.